This TCR beta chain was recovered during a study of blood T cell repertoires in COVID-19. Study summary: Acute and convalescent COVID-19 specimens originated in the United States, Italy and Spain. From T cells, B-cell-depleted T cells, or PBMCs came the material, which was cDNA or gDNA.

In the source study's methods: It was from reference gene primer amplification that nucleated cell counts were estimated. Measured with immunoSEQ multiplex PCR; TCRdb has only the in-frame clones, and not every one. From that table come the V and J calls and clone size; the DNA was used to work out D and trimming. The table shows almost 250,000 clones, with 86% occurring only once. Trimming at V came to 4 bases and at J to 1 base, leaving 10 bases not matched to a gene. The CDR3 totals 17 residues. CDR1 is KGHSH, CDR2 LQKENI, per germline. The sequence was collected from an older woman who had recovered from COVID-19. Sequences were obtained from peripheral blood. The genes are TRBV18 and TRBJ2-3; 8 bases line up with TRBD1. The CDR3 nucleotides are TGTGCCAGCTCACTACAAAACAGGGGACAGGGCACAGATACGCAGTATTTT. Translation gives CASSLQNRGQGTDTQYF.